A selection of T cell receptor beta chains follows, all from one sample in a study of blood T cell repertoires in COVID-19. This table comes from immunoSEQ multiplex PCR, and its TCRdb copy is limited to in-frame clones, with some not included. The profile shows approximately 300,000 clones, over 75% of them singletons. What was sequenced was peripheral blood. Every receptor here comes from a woman in her 30s with COVID-19, enrolled during active disease. CDR3s include the opening cysteine and the closing phenylalanine or tryptophan. A D gene is named only where the DNA matches it firmly. The listing skips clone size in some rows; elsewhere it reads once, few, many or a size class.

size,J,V,D,CDR3,DNA
once,TRBJ2-7,TRBV19,TRBD1,CASSIMDRGYEQYF,TGTGCCAGTAGTATCATGGACAGGGGGTACGAGCAGTACTTC
once,TRBJ1-1,TRBV19,NA,CASSAWGGSTTEAFF,TGTGCCAGTAGTGCCTGGGGGGGGTCTACTACTGAAGCTTTCTTT
NA,TRBJ2-5,TRBV5-1,NA,CASSLAPSVTQYF,TGCGCCAGCAGCTTGGCCCCATCAGTGACCCAGTACTTC
NA,TRBJ1-5,TRBV19,NA,CASSTQRGRGNQPQHF,TGTGCCAGTAGTACGCAGCGGGGTCGGGGCAATCAGCCCCAGCATTTT
NA,TRBJ2-1,TRBV7-2,TRBD2,CASRSKSGSSYNEQFF,TGTGCCAGCAGGTCAAAAAGCGGGAGCTCCTACAATGAGCAGTTCTTC
NA,TRBJ1-2,TRBV9,NA,CASSVAEGPTPVYGYTF,TGTGCCAGCAGCGTAGCTGAGGGCCCGACCCCCGTATATGGCTACACCTTC
NA,TRBJ2-3,TRBV11-2,TRBD2,CASSLVGGSITDTQYF,TGTGCCAGCAGCTTAGTCGGCGGGAGTATTACAGATACGCAGTATTTT
NA,TRBJ1-2,TRBV4-3,TRBD1,CASSQGRTGGLYGYTF,TGCGCCAGCAGCCAGGGTAGGACAGGGGGCCTCTATGGCTACACCTTC
NA,TRBJ2-7,TRBV18,TRBD1,CASSSGQGPDEQYF,TGTGCCAGCTCATCTGGACAGGGGCCGGATGAGCAGTACTTC
NA,TRBJ1-3,TRBV9,NA,CASSPGNGNTIYF,TGTGCCAGCAGCCCGGGGAATGGAAACACCATATATTTT
few,TRBJ1-1,TRBV4-2,TRBD1,CASSPQEGANTEAFF,TGTGCCAGCAGCCCTCAGGAGGGGGCGAACACTGAAGCTTTCTTT
NA,TRBJ1-2,TRBV10-2,NA,CASRDLGGLGYGYTF,TGCGCCAGCAGGGATCTCGGGGGGTTAGGGTATGGCTACACCTTC
NA,TRBJ2-1,TRBV9,NA,CASSVSGSDNEQFF,TGTGCCAGCAGCGTTAGTGGGAGTGACAATGAGCAGTTCTTC
NA,TRBJ2-7,TRBV6-6,NA,CASSRGAQYEQYF,TGTGCCAGCAGTCGGGGAGCCCAGTACGAGCAGTACTTC
NA,TRBJ2-3,TRBV6-5,NA,CASISSTTTDTQYF,TGTGCCAGCATCTCAAGCACCACCACAGATACGCAGTATTTT
NA,TRBJ2-3,TRBV10-1,TRBD1,CASSENRGVQYF,TGCGCCAGCAGTGAGAACAGGGGTGTGCAGTATTTT
once,TRBJ1-2,TRBV4-1,TRBD1,CASSQVGQGDSGYTF,TGCGCCAGCAGCCAAGTCGGACAGGGGGATTCGGGCTACACCTTC
NA,TRBJ1-4,TRBV25-1,NA,CASSDPSGASEKLFF,TGTGCCAGCAGTGATCCCTCCGGTGCTAGTGAAAAACTGTTTTTT
NA,TRBJ2-4,TRBV6-5,TRBD2,CASSYESGAIQYF,TGTGCCAGCAGTTACGAGAGCGGGGCCATTCAGTACTTC
once,TRBJ1-5,TRBV28,NA,CASSLFGGRQPQHF,TGTGCCAGCAGTTTGTTCGGGGGGCGTCAGCCCCAGCATTTT
NA,TRBJ2-1,TRBV5-1,TRBD2,CASSLDAGGPFFEQFF,TGCGCCAGCAGCTTGGATGCGGGAGGGCCTTTTTTTGAGCAGTTCTTC
NA,TRBJ2-6,TRBV4-3,NA,CASSQGGNSGANVLTF,TGCGCCAGCAGCCAAGGGGGCAACTCTGGGGCCAACGTCCTGACTTTC
NA,TRBJ2-7,TRBV6-5,NA,CASSPTVGSYEQYF,TGTGCCAGCAGTCCCACCGTCGGCTCCTACGAGCAGTACTTC
once,TRBJ1-1,TRBV5-1,NA,CASSRAGTNTEAFF,TGCGCCAGCAGCCGGGCAGGGACTAACACTGAAGCTTTCTTT
NA,TRBJ2-7,TRBV6-5,TRBD1,CASSYSTGTYEQYF,TGTGCCAGCAGTTACTCGACAGGGACCTACGAGCAGTACTTC
NA,TRBJ2-7,TRBV5-4,NA,CASSEPTAYEQYF,TGTGCCAGCAGCGAACCGACAGCTTACGAGCAGTACTTC
NA,TRBJ2-1,TRBV18,TRBD2,CASSPPSGSTLYNEQFF,TGTGCCAGCTCACCACCTAGCGGGTCGACATTGTACAATGAGCAGTTCTTC
once,TRBJ2-7,TRBV3-1/TRBV3-2,TRBD1,CASSQGGDRGNSYEQYF,TGTGCCAGCAGCCAGGGTGGGGACAGGGGGAACTCCTACGAGCAGTACTTC
NA,TRBJ2-5,TRBV5-6,TRBD1,CASSGNRGRQETQYF,TGTGCCAGCAGCGGGAACAGGGGTCGGCAAGAGACCCAGTACTTC
NA,TRBJ2-7,TRBV11-3,TRBD2,CASSGGSWNEQYF,TGTGCCAGCAGCGGCGGGAGTTGGAACGAGCAGTACTTC
NA,TRBJ1-6,TRBV2,TRBD1,CATGTDRGRSPLHF,TGTGCCACCGGAACGGACAGGGGAAGATCACCCCTCCACTTT
NA,TRBJ2-3,TRBV4-2,TRBD2,CASSPGLAGSQLSTDTQYF,TGTGCCAGCAGCCCGGGACTAGCGGGGAGCCAATTAAGCACAGATACGCAGTATTTT
NA,TRBJ2-7,TRBV4-1,TRBD2,CASSQGSGLAGTYEQYF,TGCGCCAGCAGCCAAGGGTCGGGACTAGCGGGTACCTACGAGCAGTACTTC
NA,TRBJ1-5,TRBV2,NA,CASSEGPPGDQPQHF,TGTGCCAGCAGTGAAGGCCCTCCGGGGGATCAGCCCCAGCATTTT
NA,TRBJ1-2,TRBV18,NA,CASSPQGPYGYTF,TGTGCCAGCTCACCCCAGGGGCCCTATGGCTACACCTTC
once,TRBJ2-3,TRBV30,TRBD2,CARSSGSTDTQYF,TGTGCCCGTTCTAGCGGGAGTACAGATACGCAGTATTTT
NA,TRBJ2-1,TRBV18,NA,CASSDNEQFF,TGTGCCAGCTCCGACAATGAGCAGTTCTTC
NA,TRBJ1-1,TRBV2,NA,CASSTQGVNTEAFF,TGTGCCAGCAGTACACAGGGTGTAAACACTGAAGCTTTCTTT
NA,TRBJ1-6,TRBV28,NA,CASRATGSYNSPLHF,TGTGCCAGCAGGGCGACGGGGAGTTATAATTCACCCCTCCACTTT
NA,TRBJ2-7,TRBV6-5,NA,CASSYLASYEQYF,TGTGCCAGCAGTTACTTGGCCAGTTACGAGCAGTACTTC
few,TRBJ2-2,TRBV5-5,TRBD2,CASSRLAGGPDTGELFF,TGTGCCAGCAGCCGACTAGCGGGAGGGCCGGACACCGGGGAGCTGTTTTTT
NA,TRBJ2-3,TRBV5-1,TRBD1,CASSTGTGTDTQYF,TGCGCCAGCAGCACCGGGACAGGCACAGATACGCAGTATTTT
NA,TRBJ1-2,TRBV19,NA,CASTTMGRTVGGYTF,TGTGCCAGTACCACCATGGGAAGGACAGTCGGTGGCTACACCTTC
once,TRBJ2-3,TRBV7-2,TRBD2,CASSTGLAGQDTQYF,TGTGCCAGCAGCACGGGACTAGCGGGACAAGATACGCAGTATTTT
NA,TRBJ2-3,TRBV28,NA,CASNLRGSTDTQYF,TGTGCCAGCAACCTCCGGGGGTCGACAGATACGCAGTATTTT
NA,TRBJ2-3,TRBV28,NA,CATVGATDTQYF,TGTGCCACCGTCGGAGCCACAGATACGCAGTATTTT
NA,TRBJ1-1,TRBV5-6,NA,CASSPGRRETEAFF,TGTGCCAGCAGCCCGGGACGTCGGGAGACTGAAGCTTTCTTT
NA,TRBJ2-2,TRBV4-1,TRBD2,CASTLTSLNTGELFF,TGCGCCAGCACCCTGACTAGCCTGAACACCGGGGAGCTGTTTTTT
NA,TRBJ1-2,TRBV27,NA,CASSPTGNRNYGYTF,TGTGCCAGCAGTCCCACAGGGAATCGGAACTATGGCTACACCTTC
NA,TRBJ1-2,TRBV11-2,NA,CASSSPTGLGYTF,TGTGCCAGCAGCTCCCCTACAGGGCTTGGCTACACCTTC
NA,TRBJ2-1,TRBV2,TRBD2,CASMRAGGVGQFF,TGTGCCAGCATGCGAGCGGGAGGGGTAGGGCAGTTCTTC
NA,TRBJ2-3,TRBV27,TRBD2,CASRLAGGPIDTQYF,TGTGCCAGCAGGCTAGCGGGAGGGCCTATAGATACGCAGTATTTT
NA,TRBJ2-5,TRBV6-5,TRBD2,CASSGDLAGGETQYF,TGTGCCAGCAGCGGCGATTTAGCGGGAGGGGAGACCCAGTACTTC
NA,TRBJ1-1,TRBV19,NA,CASSIAGDTEAFF,TGTGCCAGTAGTATAGCGGGAGACACTGAAGCTTTCTTT
NA,TRBJ2-5,TRBV9,TRBD2,CASSAAAGVRETQYF,TGTGCCAGCAGCGCCGCCGCGGGGGTCAGGGAGACCCAGTACTTC